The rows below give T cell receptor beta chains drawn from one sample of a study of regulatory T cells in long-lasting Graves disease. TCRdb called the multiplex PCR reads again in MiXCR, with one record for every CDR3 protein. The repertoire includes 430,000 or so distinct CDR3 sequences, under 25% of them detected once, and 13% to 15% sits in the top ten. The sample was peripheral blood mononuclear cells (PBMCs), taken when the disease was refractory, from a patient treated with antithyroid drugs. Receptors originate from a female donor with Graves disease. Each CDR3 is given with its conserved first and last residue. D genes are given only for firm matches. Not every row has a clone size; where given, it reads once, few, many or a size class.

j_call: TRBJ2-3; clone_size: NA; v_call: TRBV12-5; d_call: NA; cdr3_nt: TGTGCTAGTGGTTCCGGGAACACAGATACGCAGTATTTT; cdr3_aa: CASGSGNTDTQYF
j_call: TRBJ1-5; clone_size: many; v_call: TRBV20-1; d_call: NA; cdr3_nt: TGCAGTGCTAGAGTCGGCGGCAACAATCAGCCCCAGCATTTT; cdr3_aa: CSARVGGNNQPQHF
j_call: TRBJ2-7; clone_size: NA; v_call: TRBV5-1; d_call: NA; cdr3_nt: TGCGCCAGCAGCTTGCCTAGCGCCACCTACGAGCAGTACTTC; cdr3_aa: CASSLPSATYEQYF
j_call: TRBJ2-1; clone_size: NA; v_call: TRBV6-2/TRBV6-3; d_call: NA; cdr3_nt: TGTGCCAGCAGTTACTCCTGGGCGACCTACAATGAGCAGTTCTTC; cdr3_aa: CASSYSWATYNEQFF
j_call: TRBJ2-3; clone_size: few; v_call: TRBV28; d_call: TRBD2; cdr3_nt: TGTGCCAGCAGTGTGCTAGCGGATAGCACAGATACGCAGTATTTT; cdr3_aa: CASSVLADSTDTQYF
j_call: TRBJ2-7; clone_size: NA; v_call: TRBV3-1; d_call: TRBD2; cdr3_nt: TGTGCCAGCAGCCCTCAGGGACTAGCGGGAGTTGAGCAGTACTTC; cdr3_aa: CASSPQGLAGVEQYF
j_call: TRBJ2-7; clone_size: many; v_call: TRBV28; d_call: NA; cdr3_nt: TGTGCCAGCAGTTTAAAGACGGGGATGATCTCCTACGAGCAGTACTTC; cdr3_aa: CASSLKTGMISYEQYF
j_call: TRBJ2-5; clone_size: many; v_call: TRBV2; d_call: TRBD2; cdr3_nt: TGTGCCAGCAGTGAAGGGACTAGCGGGAGGGCGGAGACCCAGTACTTC; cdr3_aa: CASSEGTSGRAETQYF
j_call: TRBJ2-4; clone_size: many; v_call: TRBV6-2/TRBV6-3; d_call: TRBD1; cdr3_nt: TGTGCCAGCAGTTACGGACAGGGGCGGAACATTCAGTACTTC; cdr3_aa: CASSYGQGRNIQYF
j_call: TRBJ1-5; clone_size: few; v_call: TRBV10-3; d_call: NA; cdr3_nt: TGTGCCATCAGTGAGTATCAGCGCGGCAGTAATCAGCCCCAGCATTTT; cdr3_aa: CAISEYQRGSNQPQHF
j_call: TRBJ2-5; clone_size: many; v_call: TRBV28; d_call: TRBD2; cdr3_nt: TGTGCCAGCAGTCTTGGACTAGCGGGAGGTCAAGAGACCCAGTACTTC; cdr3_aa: CASSLGLAGGQETQYF
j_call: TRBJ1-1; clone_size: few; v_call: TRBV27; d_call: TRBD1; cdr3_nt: TGTGCCAGCAGTTTTCTGGACAGGGGGCCCGGCACTGAAGCTTTCTTT; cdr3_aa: CASSFLDRGPGTEAFF
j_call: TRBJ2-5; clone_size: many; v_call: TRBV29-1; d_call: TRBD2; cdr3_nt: TGCAGCGTCCAGGGACTAGCGGGAGGGCCGACCGAGACCCAGTACTTC; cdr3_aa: CSVQGLAGGPTETQYF
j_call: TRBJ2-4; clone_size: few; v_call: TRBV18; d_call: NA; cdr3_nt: TGTGCCAGCTCACCTCCGGGACGGGACATTCAGTACTTC; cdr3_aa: CASSPPGRDIQYF
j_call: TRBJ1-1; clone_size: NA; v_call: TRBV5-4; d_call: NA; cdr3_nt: TGTGCCAGCAGCGCGGTAGCTACAGGGCGCACTGAAGCTTTCTTT; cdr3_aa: CASSAVATGRTEAFF
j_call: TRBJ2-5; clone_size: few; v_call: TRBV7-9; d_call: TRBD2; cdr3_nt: TGTGCCAGCAGACTAGCGGGAGGGGCTTCCCAGTACTTC; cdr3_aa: CASRLAGGASQYF
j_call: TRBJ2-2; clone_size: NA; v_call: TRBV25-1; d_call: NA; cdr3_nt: TGTGCCAGCAGTGGATCTAGCTTCCGGGAGCTGTTTTTT; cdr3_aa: CASSGSSFRELFF
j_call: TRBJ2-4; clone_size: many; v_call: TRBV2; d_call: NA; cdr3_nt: TGTGCCAGCAGTCCCTCACAGGGAAACGTGGCCAAAAACATTCAGTACTTC; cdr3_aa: CASSPSQGNVAKNIQYF
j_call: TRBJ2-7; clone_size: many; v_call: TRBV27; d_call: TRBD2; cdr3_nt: TGTGCCAGCAGGCCCGGGACTAGCGGGAGTGGGGAGTACTTC; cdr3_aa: CASRPGTSGSGEYF
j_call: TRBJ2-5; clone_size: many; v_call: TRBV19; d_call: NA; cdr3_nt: TGTGCCAGTACTCCAACGGCAGACCAAGAGACCCAGTACTTC; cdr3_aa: CASTPTADQETQYF
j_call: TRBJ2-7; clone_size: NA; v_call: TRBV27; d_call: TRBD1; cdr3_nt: TGTGCCAGCAGTTTAGGCGGGGACAGGGTGAGGTACTTC; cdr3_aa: CASSLGGDRVRYF
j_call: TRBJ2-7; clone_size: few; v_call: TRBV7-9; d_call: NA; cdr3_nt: TGTGCCAGCAGCTTGGTACAGGGTGGCCAGTACTTC; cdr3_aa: CASSLVQGGQYF
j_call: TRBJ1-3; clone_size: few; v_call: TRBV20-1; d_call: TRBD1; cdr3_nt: TGCAGTGCTCCCCGGACAGGGGTGAACACCATATATTTT; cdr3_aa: CSAPRTGVNTIYF
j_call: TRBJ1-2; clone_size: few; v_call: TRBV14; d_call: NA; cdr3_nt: TGTGCCAGCAGCCCCGGGACGACTGGCTACACCTTC; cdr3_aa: CASSPGTTGYTF